These T cell receptor beta chains were read from a single sample in a study of human T cells and chemical hapten exposure. TCRdb processed the RACE reads anew with MiXCR; each CDR3 protein has one entry. The table includes about 73,000 distinct CDR3 sequences, 6.5% to 10% detected once. The sequences come from whole blood, collected in connection with sensitization to the hapten diphenylcyclopropenone (DPC). These receptors came from a woman aged 45 to 65 with alopecia areata. Some clones in this sample may be carry-over from other donors' samples. Both conserved end residues are part of each CDR3. D genes are given only for firm matches. Size is omitted from some rows. Given values are once, few, many or a class for expanded clones.

>NA|TRBV5-6|NA|TRBJ2-7
CASSLIRAGEQYF
TGTGCCAGCAGCTTGATCAGGGCGGGGGAGCAGTACTTC
>NA|TRBV12-3/TRBV12-4|few|TRBJ1-1
CASSLWRVDAFF
TGTGCCAGCAGTCTGTGGAGGGTAGATGCTTTCTTT
>TRBD1|TRBV27|many|TRBJ1-1
CASRPGTGNTEAFF
TGTGCCAGCCGTCCCGGGACAGGGAACACTGAAGCTTTCTTT
>NA|TRBV6-2/TRBV6-3|NA|TRBJ2-1
CASSSADEQFF
TGTGCCAGCAGTTCCGCGGATGAGCAGTTCTTC
>NA|TRBV3-1|many|TRBJ2-3
CASSQATLTDTQYF
TGTGCCAGCAGCCAAGCAACTCTCACAGATACGCAGTATTTT
>TRBD2|TRBV12-3/TRBV12-4|NA|TRBJ2-1
CASSSSGGGNEQFF
TGTGCCAGCAGTTCTAGCGGGGGAGGGAATGAGCAGTTCTTC
>NA|TRBV2|many|TRBJ1-4
CASIPGRGREKLFF
TGTGCCAGCATTCCGGGTCGCGGACGAGAAAAACTGTTTTTT
>NA|TRBV14|NA|TRBJ2-5
CASSRTGATYQETQYF
TGTGCCAGCAGCCGAACGGGGGCAACCTACCAAGAGACCCAGTACTTC
>TRBD2|TRBV28|NA|TRBJ2-1
CASRRVAGEYNEQFF
TGTGCCAGCAGGAGAGTTGCGGGAGAGTACAATGAGCAGTTCTTC
>NA|TRBV27|many|TRBJ2-1
CASSLYNEQFF
TGTGCCAGCAGTTTGTACAATGAGCAGTTCTTC
>TRBD1|TRBV7-8|NA|TRBJ2-3
CASSLRQGGTDTQYF
TGTGCCAGCAGCCTACGACAGGGAGGCACAGATACGCAGTATTTT
>NA|TRBV19|NA|TRBJ1-2
CASSISTAGGYTF
TGTGCCAGTAGTATATCAACCGCGGGCGGCTACACCTTC
>TRBD2|TRBV19|NA|TRBJ2-2
CASSIVGASGGVSPGELFF
TGTGCCAGTAGTATAGTCGGCGCTAGCGGGGGGGTTTCCCCCGGGGAGCTGTTTTTT
>TRBD2|TRBV7-9|few|TRBJ2-1
CASSWGGEDEQFF
TGTGCCAGCTCCTGGGGGGGGGAGGATGAGCAGTTCTTC
>TRBD1|TRBV12-3/TRBV12-4|many|TRBJ1-1
CASSHRGGTEAFF
TGTGCCAGCAGTCACAGGGGGGGCACTGAAGCTTTCTTT
>NA|TRBV11-2|many|TRBJ1-1
CASSLDWGGGTEAFF
TGTGCCAGCAGCTTAGATTGGGGCGGGGGCACTGAAGCTTTCTTT
>NA|TRBV5-6|few|TRBJ2-3
CASSPAIAEWVNTQYF
TGTGCCAGCAGCCCTGCTATAGCGGAGTGGGTGAATACGCAGTATTTT
>TRBD2|TRBV20-1|few|TRBJ2-3
CSASPEAGGRDTQYF
TGCAGTGCTAGTCCCGAAGCGGGAGGAAGAGATACGCAGTATTTT
>TRBD2|TRBV7-2|NA|TRBJ2-5
CASSLGLAEESQYF
TGTGCCAGCAGCCTAGGACTAGCGGAAGAGTCCCAGTACTTC
>NA|TRBV18|few|TRBJ1-2
CASSPPGGPGYTF
TGTGCCAGCTCACCACCAGGGGGGCCAGGCTACACCTTC
>NA|TRBV7-8|many|TRBJ2-6
CASRLIGRSVGANVLTF
TGTGCCAGCAGGCTTATCGGCAGGTCGGTGGGGGCCAACGTCCTGACTTTC
>NA|TRBV29-1|NA|TRBJ2-2
CSVVAETGELFF
TGCAGCGTTGTTGCAGAGACCGGGGAGCTGTTTTTT
>NA|TRBV20-1|few|TRBJ1-2
CSAVQDYGYTF
TGCAGTGCAGTCCAGGACTATGGCTACACCTTC
>NA|TRBV20-1|few|TRBJ2-7
CSARGGGSYYEQYF
TGCAGTGCTAGGGGGGGCGGGAGCTACTACGAGCAGTACTTC
>TRBD1|TRBV5-6|NA|TRBJ1-1
CASSVITGEEAFF
TGTGCCAGCAGCGTAATTACAGGGGAAGAAGCTTTCTTT
>NA|TRBV20-1|NA|TRBJ2-7
CSARDPGNEQYF
TGCAGTGCTAGAGATCCAGGGAACGAGCAGTACTTC
>NA|TRBV5-1|few|TRBJ1-2
CASSLDGGGSYGYTF
TGCGCCAGCAGCTTGGATGGGGGCGGGAGCTATGGCTACACCTTC
>NA|TRBV28|medium-sized|TRBJ2-7
CASSRGYYEQYF
TGTGCCAGCAGTCGGGGTTACTACGAGCAGTACTTC
>NA|TRBV10-1|many|TRBJ2-7
CASSDGDSHHEQYF
TGCGCCAGCAGTGATGGGGACTCCCACCACGAGCAGTACTTC
>TRBD1|TRBV28|NA|TRBJ2-7
CASSPRDRSYYEQYF
TGTGCCAGCAGTCCCCGGGACAGGAGTTACTACGAGCAGTACTTC